The rows below give T cell receptor beta chains drawn from one sample of a study of cytomegalovirus exposure and HLA in healthy donors. The data were produced by immunoSEQ multiplex PCR, yet TCRdb's version contains in-frame clones alone and is incomplete. There are 50,000 to 65,000 clones in the sample; roughly nine tenths occur only once, and about 16% lies in the top ten. The sample comprised PBMCs. These receptor sequences come from a young woman in good health and CMV-seronegative. Each CDR3 is given with its conserved first and last residue. D genes are given only for firm matches. Size is stated for part of the rows, as once, few or many counts, or as a class when the clone is expanded.

d_call clone_size j_call v_call cdr3_aa cdr3_nt
TRBD1 . TRBJ2-5 TRBV7-6 CASSLASGQGFETQYF TGTGCCAGCAGCTTAGCGTCGGGACAGGGTTTTGAGACCCAGTACTTC
TRBD2 . TRBJ2-7 TRBV4-3 CASSPSLSGSRYEQYF TGCGCCAGCAGTCCCAGTCTCAGCGGGAGCCGGTACGAGCAGTACTTC
. . TRBJ1-1 TRBV4-3 CASTTDRMNTEAFF TGCGCCAGCACCACAGACAGAATGAACACTGAAGCTTTCTTT
TRBD2 . TRBJ2-1 TRBV7-9 CASSLLGLAGSEQFF TGTGCCAGCAGCTTACTCGGACTAGCGGGATCTGAGCAGTTCTTC
. . TRBJ2-3 TRBV11-2 CASSPLLGRDTQYF TGTGCCAGCAGCCCATTACTTGGGAGGGATACGCAGTATTTT
. . TRBJ2-5 TRBV5-1 CASSLSTAQETQYF TGCGCCAGCAGCTTGTCGACAGCTCAAGAGACCCAGTACTTC
. . TRBJ2-2 TRBV28 CASSPWGGAGTRTGELFF TGTGCCAGCAGTCCATGGGGGGGGGCTGGAACTCGCACCGGGGAGCTGTTTTTT
TRBD1 . TRBJ2-7 TRBV6-6 CASSSLGQGTSYEQYF TGTGCCAGCAGTTCCCTCGGACAGGGAACCTCCTACGAGCAGTACTTC
TRBD2 . TRBJ2-1 TRBV7-9 CASSSAERGDDNEQFF TGTGCCAGCAGCTCCGCTGAGCGGGGGGACGACAATGAGCAGTTCTTC
TRBD1 few TRBJ2-7 TRBV7-2 CASSSGQGAFYEQYF TGTGCCAGCAGCTCGGGACAGGGGGCTTTTTACGAGCAGTACTTC
. . TRBJ2-2 TRBV4-1 CASSQVAAGGELFF TGCGCCAGCAGCCAAGTCGCCGCCGGCGGGGAGCTGTTTTTT
. . TRBJ1-3 TRBV7-2 CASSLWGVLLSGNTIYF TGTGCCAGCAGCTTATGGGGGGTTCTCCTCTCTGGAAACACCATATATTTT
. once TRBJ2-7 TRBV15 CATSREGAPDYEQYF TGTGCCACCAGCAGAGAAGGAGCCCCTGACTACGAGCAGTACTTC
. once TRBJ1-2 TRBV6-5 CASSYVGGENGYTF TGTGCCAGCAGTTATGTGGGGGGGGAGAACGGCTACACCTTC
TRBD1 once TRBJ2-7 TRBV6-5 CASSKGQSRGEQYF TGTGCCAGCAGCAAGGGACAGTCGAGGGGCGAGCAGTACTTC
. . TRBJ1-4 TRBV5-8 CASTTWDIWGTNEKLFF TGTGCCAGCACTACCTGGGACATCTGGGGAACTAATGAAAAACTGTTTTTT
TRBD2 few TRBJ2-5 TRBV29-1 CSVAGTSGQETQYF TGCAGCGTCGCCGGGACTAGCGGACAAGAGACCCAGTACTTC
. . TRBJ2-5 TRBV2 CASSPRLEKETQYF TGTGCCAGCAGTCCCAGACTGGAGAAGGAGACCCAGTACTTC
. . TRBJ2-1 TRBV27 CASSGSEDEQFF TGTGCCAGCTCCGGATCTGAGGATGAGCAGTTCTTC
. . TRBJ2-1 TRBV4-2 CASSQDLSPSSYNEQFF TGTGCCAGCAGCCAAGATCTTAGTCCTAGCTCCTACAATGAGCAGTTCTTC
TRBD2 . TRBJ2-5 TRBV4-2 CASSQDRASGGALGTQYF TGTGCCAGCAGCCAAGATCGGGCTAGCGGGGGGGCCTTGGGGACCCAGTACTTC
TRBD1 . TRBJ1-6 TRBV27 CASRTGQATYNSPLHF TGTGCCAGCAGAACGGGACAGGCGACCTATAATTCACCCCTCCACTTT
TRBD1 . TRBJ2-2 TRBV7-2 CASSPWTGNTGELFF TGTGCCAGCAGCCCCTGGACAGGGAACACCGGGGAGCTGTTTTTT
. once TRBJ1-3 TRBV18 CASSPSGSGNTIYF TGTGCCAGCTCCCCCTCGGGCTCTGGAAACACCATATATTTT
TRBD1 . TRBJ2-2 TRBV7-9 CASTHGDRDGTGELFF TGTGCCAGCACCCACGGGGACAGGGATGGCACCGGGGAGCTGTTTTTT
. once TRBJ2-7 TRBV10-3 CAISESEGAFSSYEQYF TGTGCCATCAGTGAGTCTGAAGGGGCCTTCAGCTCCTACGAGCAGTACTTC
. . TRBJ2-1 TRBV6-5 CASSYSQGIHEQFF TGTGCCAGCAGTTACTCCCAGGGGATCCATGAGCAGTTCTTC
. . TRBJ2-7 TRBV25-1 CASIRTGSSSEQYF TGTGCCAGCATCCGAACTGGGAGTTCCTCGGAGCAGTACTTC
TRBD1 . TRBJ2-7 TRBV7-9 CASSPRTGNSYEQYF TGTGCCAGCAGCCCAAGGACAGGGAACTCCTACGAGCAGTACTTC
. . TRBJ2-3 TRBV30 CAWSQAMSSTDTQYF TGTGCCTGGAGCCAAGCAATGAGTAGCACAGATACGCAGTATTTT
. . TRBJ2-4 TRBV5-1 CASSLDGGMAKNIQYF TGCGCCAGCAGCTTGGATGGGGGGATGGCCAAAAACATTCAGTACTTC
. . TRBJ2-3 TRBV14 CASSQEVGGWTDTQYF TGTGCCAGCAGCCAAGAGGTGGGCGGGTGGACAGATACGCAGTATTTT
. . TRBJ2-7 TRBV6-5 CASSPLQGYEQYF TGTGCCAGCAGTCCTTTACAGGGTTACGAGCAGTACTTC
TRBD2 . TRBJ2-5 TRBV18 CASSRTSGQETQYF TGTGCCAGCTCGCGGACTAGCGGACAAGAGACCCAGTACTTC
TRBD1 . TRBJ2-7 TRBV19 CASRRSGQGDVYEQYF TGTGCCAGTAGGAGATCAGGACAGGGAGACGTCTACGAGCAGTACTTC
TRBD1 . TRBJ2-7 TRBV6-1 CATYTGVSYEQYF TGTGCCACTTATACAGGGGTCTCCTACGAGCAGTACTTC
. . TRBJ2-7 TRBV7-2 CASSLLRDSYEQYF TGTGCCAGCAGCTTACTCAGGGACTCCTACGAGCAGTACTTC
TRBD2 few TRBJ2-7 TRBV7-2 CASNFVSGSSYEQYF TGTGCCAGCAACTTTGTTAGCGGGAGCTCCTACGAGCAGTACTTC
TRBD1 . TRBJ1-5 TRBV27 CASSPHRQGGQPQHF TGTGCCAGCAGTCCTCACCGACAGGGCGGGCAGCCCCAGCATTTT
TRBD2 . TRBJ2-7 TRBV7-2 CASSPTQALAGAGEQYF TGTGCCAGCAGCCCCACGCAGGCACTAGCGGGAGCCGGCGAGCAGTACTTC
TRBD2 . TRBJ2-1 TRBV10-3 CAIRAGTSANNEQFF TGTGCCATCAGGGCAGGGACTAGCGCGAACAATGAGCAGTTCTTC
. few TRBJ1-5 TRBV28 CASRLGGQPQHF TGTGCCAGCAGACTGGGGGGTCAGCCCCAGCATTTT
TRBD1 . TRBJ2-7 TRBV30 CAWILLRDRGYEQYF TGTGCCTGGATTCTTCTCCGGGACAGGGGCTACGAGCAGTACTTC
. once TRBJ2-7 TRBV18 CASSPSLGARRNAGEQYF TGTGCCAGCTCACCCTCACTGGGCGCTCGTCGGAATGCCGGCGAGCAGTACTTC
. few TRBJ2-3 TRBV29-1 CSVASDTQYF TGCAGCGTTGCGTCAGATACGCAGTATTTT
TRBD1 once TRBJ1-4 TRBV18 CASSPGQDASEKLFF TGTGCCAGCTCACCAGGACAGGACGCTAGTGAAAAACTGTTTTTT
. . TRBJ2-1 TRBV7-2 CASSLALLFNEQFF TGTGCCAGCAGCTTAGCGCTACTATTTAATGAGCAGTTCTTC